The present TCR beta chain was sequenced within a study of T cells in Graves' hyperthyroidism and ophthalmopathy. The investigators amplified TCR beta CDR3 regions from RNA transcripts. Using the HTBI primer set, a first-round RT-PCR was run on the TCR CDR3. TCRdb reprocessed the multiplex PCR reads with MiXCR, giving one entry per CDR3 protein. The sample carries 140,000 or so distinct CDR3 sequences, more than 20% recorded once. This clonotype was counted a few times. The CDR3 is 15 residues long. Germline V gene sequence: CDR1 MDHEN, CDR2 SYDVKM. V lost 6 bases, J lost 4 bases, and 15 bases lay in between.

The TCR sequence derives from a woman aged 50 to 65 with Graves' hyperthyroidism that later progressed to Graves' ophthalmopathy. Sequences were obtained from blood. The rearrangement uses TRBV28 and TRBJ1-4; D gene uncertain. CDR3 sequence (DNA): TGTGCCAGCAGCCCCCCTTTAAGAATTAATGAAAAACTGTTTTTT. Translating it yields CASSPPLRINEKLFF.